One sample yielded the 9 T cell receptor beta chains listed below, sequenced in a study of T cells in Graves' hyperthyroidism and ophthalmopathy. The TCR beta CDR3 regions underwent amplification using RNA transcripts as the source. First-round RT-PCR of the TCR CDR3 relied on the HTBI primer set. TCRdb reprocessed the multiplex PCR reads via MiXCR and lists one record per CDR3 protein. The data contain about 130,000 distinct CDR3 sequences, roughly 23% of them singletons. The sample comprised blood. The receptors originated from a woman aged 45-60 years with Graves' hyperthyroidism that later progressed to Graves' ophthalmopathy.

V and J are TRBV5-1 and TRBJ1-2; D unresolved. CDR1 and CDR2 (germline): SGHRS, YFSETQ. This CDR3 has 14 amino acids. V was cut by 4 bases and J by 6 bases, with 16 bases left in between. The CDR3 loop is CASSPAIGPDGYTF. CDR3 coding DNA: TGCGCCAGCAGCCCGGCCATCGGTCCAGATGGCTACACCTTC.

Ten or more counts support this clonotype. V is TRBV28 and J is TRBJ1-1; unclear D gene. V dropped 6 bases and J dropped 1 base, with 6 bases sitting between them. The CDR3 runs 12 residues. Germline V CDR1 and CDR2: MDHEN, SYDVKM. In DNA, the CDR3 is TGTGCCAGCAGGTGGGGGAACACTGAAGCTTTCTTT. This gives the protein CASRWGNTEAFF.

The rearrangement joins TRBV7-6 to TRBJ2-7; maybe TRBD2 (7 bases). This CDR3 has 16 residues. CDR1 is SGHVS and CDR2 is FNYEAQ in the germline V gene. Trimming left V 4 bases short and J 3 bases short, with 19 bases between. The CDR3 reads CASSSASGGGHYEQYF. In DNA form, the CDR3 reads TGTGCCAGCAGCTCGGCGTCTGGGGGGGGCCACTACGAGCAGTACTTC.

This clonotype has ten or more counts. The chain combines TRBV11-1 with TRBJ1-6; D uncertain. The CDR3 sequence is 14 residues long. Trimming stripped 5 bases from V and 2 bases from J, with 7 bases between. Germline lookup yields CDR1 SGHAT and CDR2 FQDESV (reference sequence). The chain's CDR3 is CASSRAAYNSPLHF. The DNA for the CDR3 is TGTGCCAGCAGCCGAGCGGCCTATAATTCACCCCTCCACTTT.

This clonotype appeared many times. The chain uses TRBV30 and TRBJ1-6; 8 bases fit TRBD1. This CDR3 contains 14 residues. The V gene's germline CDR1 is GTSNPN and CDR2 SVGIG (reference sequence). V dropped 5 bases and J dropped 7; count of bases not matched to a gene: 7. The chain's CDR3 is CAWSNRGRNSPLHF. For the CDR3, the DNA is TGTGCCTGGTCCAACAGGGGGAGGAATTCACCCCTCCACTTT.

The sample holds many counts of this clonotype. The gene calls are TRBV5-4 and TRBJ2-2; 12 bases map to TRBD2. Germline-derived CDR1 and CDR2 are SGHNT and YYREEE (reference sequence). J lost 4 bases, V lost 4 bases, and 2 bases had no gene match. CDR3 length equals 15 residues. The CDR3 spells CASSRGLAGTGELFF. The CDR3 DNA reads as TGTGCCAGCAGCCGGGGACTAGCGGGCACCGGGGAGCTGTTTTTT.

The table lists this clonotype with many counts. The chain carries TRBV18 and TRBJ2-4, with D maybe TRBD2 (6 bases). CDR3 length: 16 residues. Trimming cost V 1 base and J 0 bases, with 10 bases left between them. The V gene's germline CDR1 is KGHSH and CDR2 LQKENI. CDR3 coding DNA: TGTGCCAGCTCACCACAGGCGGGGAGAGCCAAAAACATTCAGTACTTC. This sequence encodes CASSPQAGRAKNIQYF.

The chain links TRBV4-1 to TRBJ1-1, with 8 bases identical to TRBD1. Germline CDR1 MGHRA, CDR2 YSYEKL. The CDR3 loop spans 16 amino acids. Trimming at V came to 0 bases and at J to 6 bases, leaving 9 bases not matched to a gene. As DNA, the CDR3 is TGCGCCAGCAGCCAAGATTTGACAGGGGAGGGGTCTGAAGCTTTCTTT. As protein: CASSQDLTGEGSEAFF.

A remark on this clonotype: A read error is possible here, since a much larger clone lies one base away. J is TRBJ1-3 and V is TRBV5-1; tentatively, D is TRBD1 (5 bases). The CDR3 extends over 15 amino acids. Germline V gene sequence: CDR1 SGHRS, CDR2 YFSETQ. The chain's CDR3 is CAGSAGHRSGNTIYF. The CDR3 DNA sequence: TGCGCCGGCAGCGCCGGACACCGCTCTGGAAACACCATATATTTT.